A selection of T cell receptor beta chains follows, all from one sample in a study of blood T cell repertoires in COVID-19. This table comes from immunoSEQ multiplex PCR, and its TCRdb copy is limited to in-frame clones, with some not included. The table shows roughly 140,000 clones, with about 91% occurring only once. Sequenced input: peripheral blood. The receptor set was obtained from a human donor in a cohort sampled during active COVID-19. CDR3s include the opening cysteine and the closing phenylalanine or tryptophan. A D gene is named only where the DNA matches it firmly. Rows give clone size only sometimes, using once, few, many, or a class for an expanded clone.

clone_size: .
d_call: .
j_call: TRBJ1-6
v_call: TRBV7-2
cdr3_nt: TGTGCCAGCAGCTTAGACAGCTTTGGGCCCCTCCACTTT
cdr3_aa: CASSLDSFGPLHF

clone_size: .
d_call: .
j_call: TRBJ2-3
v_call: TRBV15
cdr3_nt: TGTGCCACTAAACCGGGAGCCGACACAGATACGCAGTATTTT
cdr3_aa: CATKPGADTDTQYF

clone_size: .
d_call: TRBD2
j_call: TRBJ2-3
v_call: TRBV14
cdr3_nt: TGTGCCAGCAGCCGACTAGCGGGGGGGCTCACAGATACGCAGTATTTT
cdr3_aa: CASSRLAGGLTDTQYF

clone_size: .
d_call: TRBD2
j_call: TRBJ2-1
v_call: TRBV4-2
cdr3_nt: TGTGCCAGCAGCCAAGAACAGACTAGCGGGGGAAATGAGCAGTTCTTC
cdr3_aa: CASSQEQTSGGNEQFF

clone_size: .
d_call: .
j_call: TRBJ1-1
v_call: TRBV28
cdr3_nt: TGTGCCAGCAGGGTGACGGGGGGTTACACTGAAGCTTTCTTT
cdr3_aa: CASRVTGGYTEAFF

clone_size: .
d_call: TRBD2
j_call: TRBJ2-5
v_call: TRBV15
cdr3_nt: TGTGCCACCAGCAGAGAACTAGCGGGGGGTCAAGAGACCCAGTACTTC
cdr3_aa: CATSRELAGGQETQYF

clone_size: .
d_call: .
j_call: TRBJ2-2
v_call: TRBV3-1/TRBV3-2
cdr3_nt: TGTGCCAGCAGGCTACTAGTGACCGGGGAGCTGTTTTTT
cdr3_aa: CASRLLVTGELFF

clone_size: .
d_call: .
j_call: TRBJ1-2
v_call: TRBV6-5
cdr3_nt: TGTGCCAGCGCCTACGGACAGCACTATGGCTACACCTTC
cdr3_aa: CASAYGQHYGYTF

clone_size: .
d_call: .
j_call: TRBJ1-4
v_call: TRBV6-5
cdr3_nt: TGTGCCAGCAGTTACGGAACGTTTGGGGAGAAACTGTTTTTT
cdr3_aa: CASSYGTFGEKLFF

clone_size: .
d_call: TRBD1
j_call: TRBJ1-5
v_call: TRBV19
cdr3_nt: TGTGCCAGTAGTACCTCCCGGGACAGGGGGGATCAGCCCCAGCATTTT
cdr3_aa: CASSTSRDRGDQPQHF

clone_size: .
d_call: .
j_call: TRBJ1-2
v_call: TRBV5-5
cdr3_nt: TGTGCCAGCAGCTTGGCGGCGGAGACGCGCTACACCTTC
cdr3_aa: CASSLAAETRYTF

clone_size: .
d_call: TRBD2
j_call: TRBJ2-7
v_call: TRBV19
cdr3_nt: TGTGCCAGTAGTATCGGACTAGCCCTCCAGGAGCAGTACTTC
cdr3_aa: CASSIGLALQEQYF

clone_size: once
d_call: .
j_call: TRBJ1-3
v_call: TRBV5-4
cdr3_nt: TGTGCCAGCAGCGCCATAGGGGATGGAAACACCATATATTTT
cdr3_aa: CASSAIGDGNTIYF

clone_size: .
d_call: .
j_call: TRBJ1-2
v_call: TRBV7-7
cdr3_nt: TGTGCCAGCATTATGGGGAGGGCGGAAGGCTACACCTTC
cdr3_aa: CASIMGRAEGYTF

clone_size: .
d_call: .
j_call: TRBJ2-6
v_call: TRBV4-3
cdr3_nt: TGCGCCAGCAGCCCGGATGGGAGCTCTGGGGCCAACGTCCTGACTTTC
cdr3_aa: CASSPDGSSGANVLTF

clone_size: .
d_call: TRBD1
j_call: TRBJ2-7
v_call: TRBV29-1
cdr3_nt: TGCAGCGTCGGGACAGGGCCCTACGAGCAGTACTTC
cdr3_aa: CSVGTGPYEQYF

clone_size: .
d_call: TRBD1
j_call: TRBJ1-2
v_call: TRBV19
cdr3_nt: TGTGCCAGTATGGCTTTCGGCCGGGACAGGGGTTTCTATGGCTACACCTTC
cdr3_aa: CASMAFGRDRGFYGYTF

clone_size: .
d_call: .
j_call: TRBJ2-1
v_call: TRBV5-4
cdr3_nt: TGTGCCAGCAGCTTGATCCGAGACAATGAGCAGTTCTTC
cdr3_aa: CASSLIRDNEQFF

clone_size: .
d_call: .
j_call: TRBJ1-1
v_call: TRBV7-2
cdr3_nt: TGTGCCAGCAGCTTAGCCATGGGAGGCGCTTTCTTT
cdr3_aa: CASSLAMGGAFF

clone_size: few
d_call: .
j_call: TRBJ1-6
v_call: TRBV6-5
cdr3_nt: TGTGCCAGCACGCGGGACCTCCGTAATTCACCCCTCCACTTT
cdr3_aa: CASTRDLRNSPLHF

clone_size: once
d_call: .
j_call: TRBJ2-5
v_call: TRBV5-1
cdr3_nt: TGCGCCAGCAGCTTGCCCTACCAAGAGACCCAGTACTTC
cdr3_aa: CASSLPYQETQYF

clone_size: .
d_call: TRBD2
j_call: TRBJ2-7
v_call: TRBV2
cdr3_nt: TGTGCCAGCAGTGAGGTCAGGGAGGGGAACGAGCAGTACTTC
cdr3_aa: CASSEVREGNEQYF

clone_size: .
d_call: .
j_call: TRBJ1-2
v_call: TRBV7-9
cdr3_nt: TGTGCCAGCAGCTTAGGCGGGGGTTGGGGGCCTAACTATGGCTACACCTTC
cdr3_aa: CASSLGGGWGPNYGYTF

clone_size: once
d_call: TRBD1
j_call: TRBJ1-2
v_call: TRBV9
cdr3_nt: TGTGCCAGCAGCGTAGGAACAGGGGCGTATGGCTACACCTTC
cdr3_aa: CASSVGTGAYGYTF

clone_size: .
d_call: .
j_call: TRBJ1-5
v_call: TRBV15
cdr3_nt: TGTGCCACCAGCAGAGAGGGGGGGCAGAATCAGCCCCAGCATTTT
cdr3_aa: CATSREGGQNQPQHF

clone_size: .
d_call: .
j_call: TRBJ2-1
v_call: TRBV7-2
cdr3_nt: TGTGCCAGCAGGTTCCCATCCAATGAGCAGTTCTTC
cdr3_aa: CASRFPSNEQFF

clone_size: .
d_call: .
j_call: TRBJ1-5
v_call: TRBV4-1
cdr3_nt: TGCGCCAGCAGCCACCCGCGGGGCTCCCAAAGCAATCAGCCCCAGCATTTT
cdr3_aa: CASSHPRGSQSNQPQHF

clone_size: .
d_call: .
j_call: TRBJ1-5
v_call: TRBV18
cdr3_nt: TGTGCCAGCTCACCAGGAGAAAGTCAGCCCCAGCATTTT
cdr3_aa: CASSPGESQPQHF

clone_size: .
d_call: .
j_call: TRBJ2-3
v_call: TRBV10-3
cdr3_nt: TGTGCCATCAGTGCGGCGGGTAGCACAGATACGCAGTATTTT
cdr3_aa: CAISAAGSTDTQYF

clone_size: .
d_call: TRBD2
j_call: TRBJ2-1
v_call: TRBV9
cdr3_nt: TGTGCCAGCAGCCTCGGGGGGGCCCTTAGTGAGCAGTTCTTC
cdr3_aa: CASSLGGALSEQFF

clone_size: .
d_call: .
j_call: TRBJ1-6
v_call: TRBV5-1
cdr3_nt: TGCGCCAGCAGCTTCAGAGGGCGACAGGATCCCGGGAATAATTCACCCCTCCACTTT
cdr3_aa: CASSFRGRQDPGNNSPLHF

clone_size: .
d_call: TRBD1
j_call: TRBJ1-2
v_call: TRBV29-1
cdr3_nt: TGCAGCATTGTGGACGCCCGGACAGGATCTAACTATGGCTACACCTTC
cdr3_aa: CSIVDARTGSNYGYTF

clone_size: .
d_call: TRBD2
j_call: TRBJ2-1
v_call: TRBV4-1
cdr3_nt: TGCGCCAGCAGCCAAGTAACTAGCGGGGCCTACAATGAGCAGTTCTTC
cdr3_aa: CASSQVTSGAYNEQFF

clone_size: .
d_call: .
j_call: TRBJ1-6
v_call: TRBV10-3
cdr3_nt: TGTGCCATCAGTGAGTCGTCTTCGGCCCTCCACTTT
cdr3_aa: CAISESSSALHF

clone_size: .
d_call: TRBD1
j_call: TRBJ2-7
v_call: TRBV7-2
cdr3_nt: TGTGCCAGCAGCACCTGGGACAGGGGTCCGTACGAGCAGTACTTC
cdr3_aa: CASSTWDRGPYEQYF

clone_size: .
d_call: TRBD2
j_call: TRBJ2-7
v_call: TRBV7-9
cdr3_nt: TGTGCCAGCAGCTTGGGCCTAGGACTAGCGGGAGCCTACGAGCAGTACTTC
cdr3_aa: CASSLGLGLAGAYEQYF

clone_size: .
d_call: .
j_call: TRBJ2-7
v_call: TRBV6-1
cdr3_nt: TGTGCCAGCAGTGATGGCGGACTCTCCTACGAGCAGTACTTC
cdr3_aa: CASSDGGLSYEQYF

clone_size: .
d_call: TRBD1
j_call: TRBJ1-4
v_call: TRBV30
cdr3_nt: TGTGCCTGGAACCGGGACAGGAATGAAAAACTGTTTTTT
cdr3_aa: CAWNRDRNEKLFF

clone_size: once
d_call: .
j_call: TRBJ2-3
v_call: TRBV6-5
cdr3_nt: TGTGCCAGCACCTTCACTAGGACCGTTCAAGATACGCAGTATTTT
cdr3_aa: CASTFTRTVQDTQYF

clone_size: .
d_call: .
j_call: TRBJ1-5
v_call: TRBV12-3/TRBV12-4
cdr3_nt: TGTGCCAGCAGTTTAGGAGGCCAGCCCCAGCATTTT
cdr3_aa: CASSLGGQPQHF

clone_size: .
d_call: .
j_call: TRBJ2-5
v_call: TRBV6-1
cdr3_nt: TGTGCCAGCAACACGGGACACGGTCAGTGGGAGACCCAGTACTTC
cdr3_aa: CASNTGHGQWETQYF

clone_size: .
d_call: TRBD2
j_call: TRBJ2-2
v_call: TRBV5-4
cdr3_nt: TGTGCCAGCAGCCGGGGAGGGGTGGACACCGGGGAGCTGTTTTTT
cdr3_aa: CASSRGGVDTGELFF

clone_size: .
d_call: TRBD1
j_call: TRBJ2-1
v_call: TRBV7-8
cdr3_nt: TGTGCCAGCAGCCCCCGCGGACAGGGGTGGAATGAGCAGTTCTTC
cdr3_aa: CASSPRGQGWNEQFF

clone_size: .
d_call: TRBD1
j_call: TRBJ1-2
v_call: TRBV30
cdr3_nt: TGTGCCTGGACGACAGGGGGGGACTATGGCTACACCTTC
cdr3_aa: CAWTTGGDYGYTF

clone_size: .
d_call: TRBD2
j_call: TRBJ2-1
v_call: TRBV14
cdr3_nt: TGTGCCAGCAGCCATGTTACCGGGACTAGAAGATACAATGAGCAGTTCTTC
cdr3_aa: CASSHVTGTRRYNEQFF

clone_size: .
d_call: .
j_call: TRBJ1-2
v_call: TRBV4-1
cdr3_nt: TGCGCCAGCAGCCAGGTTCTATTAAGTGGCTACACCTTC
cdr3_aa: CASSQVLLSGYTF

clone_size: .
d_call: TRBD1
j_call: TRBJ1-2
v_call: TRBV9
cdr3_nt: TGTGCCAGCAGCGCCGGGACAGGGAACTATGGCTACACCTTC
cdr3_aa: CASSAGTGNYGYTF

clone_size: .
d_call: .
j_call: TRBJ1-2
v_call: TRBV7-3
cdr3_nt: TGTGCCAGCAGCTTTAGTGAGGGTATTCTCAACGGCTACACCTTC
cdr3_aa: CASSFSEGILNGYTF

clone_size: .
d_call: TRBD2
j_call: TRBJ2-7
v_call: TRBV10-3
cdr3_nt: TGTGCCATCAGTGAGTCTCTAGCGGCCTACGAGCAGTACTTC
cdr3_aa: CAISESLAAYEQYF